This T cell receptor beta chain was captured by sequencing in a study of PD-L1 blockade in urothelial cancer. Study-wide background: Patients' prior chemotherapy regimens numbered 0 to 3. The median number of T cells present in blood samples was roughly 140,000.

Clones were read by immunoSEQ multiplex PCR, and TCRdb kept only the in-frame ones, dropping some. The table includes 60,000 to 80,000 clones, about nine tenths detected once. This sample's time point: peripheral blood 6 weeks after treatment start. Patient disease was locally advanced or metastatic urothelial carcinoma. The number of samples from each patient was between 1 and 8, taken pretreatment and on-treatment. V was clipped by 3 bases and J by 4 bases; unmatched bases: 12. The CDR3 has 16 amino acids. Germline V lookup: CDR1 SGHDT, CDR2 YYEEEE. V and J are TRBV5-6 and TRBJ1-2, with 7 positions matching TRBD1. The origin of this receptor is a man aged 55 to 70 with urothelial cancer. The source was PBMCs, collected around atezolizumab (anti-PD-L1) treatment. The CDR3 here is CASSSPLDRAGYGYTF. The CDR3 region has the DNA TGTGCCAGCAGCTCACCCCTTGACAGGGCGGGCTATGGCTACACCTTC.